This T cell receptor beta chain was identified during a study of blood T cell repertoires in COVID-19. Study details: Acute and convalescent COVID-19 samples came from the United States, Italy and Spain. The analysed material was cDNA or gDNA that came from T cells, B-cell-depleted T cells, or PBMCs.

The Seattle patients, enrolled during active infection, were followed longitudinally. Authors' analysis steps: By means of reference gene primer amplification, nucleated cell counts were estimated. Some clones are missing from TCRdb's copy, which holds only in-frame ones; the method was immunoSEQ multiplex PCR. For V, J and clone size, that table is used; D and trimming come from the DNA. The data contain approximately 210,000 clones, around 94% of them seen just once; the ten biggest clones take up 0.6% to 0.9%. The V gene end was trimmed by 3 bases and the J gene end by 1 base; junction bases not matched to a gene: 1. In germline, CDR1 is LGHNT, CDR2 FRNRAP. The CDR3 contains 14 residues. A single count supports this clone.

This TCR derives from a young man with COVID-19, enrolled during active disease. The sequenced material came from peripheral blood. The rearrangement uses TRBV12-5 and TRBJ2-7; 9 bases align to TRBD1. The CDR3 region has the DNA TGTGCTAGTGGTTTTGGACAGGGGTCCTACGAGCAGTACTTC. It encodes CASGFGQGSYEQYF.